Detailed here is one TCR beta chain. The antigen is undetermined. Between the trimmed V and J ends, which lost 0 bases and 7 bases, there was a span of 7 bases. The germline CDR1 and CDR2 sequences are SGHAT and FQDESV (reference sequence). The CDR3 has 13 residues. This entry comes from a study of CD8+ T cells in alopecia areata. Treatment defined: oral pan-JAK inhibitor, 5-10 mg twice daily. PBMCs yielded sorted CD4+ and CD8+ T cells. It was cDNA, reverse transcribed from extracted RNA, that served as the sequencing template. Clones were sequenced by immunoSEQ multiplex PCR, and TCRdb holds only the in-frame ones, with some missing. The sample yields 150,000 to 200,000 clones, just over 65% seen once. The study's findings and limits: Scalp sequencing captures resident alphabeta T cells of normal skin too. Compared with mice, patients displayed less clear TCR sharing, possibly for HLA-related reasons. Lesional scalp, especially alopecia totalis/universalis, showed higher clonality than normal scalp.

This TCR was sampled from a human donor with alopecia areata. The genes are TRBV11-1 and TRBJ1-5, with a tentative D call TRBD1 (5 bases). The sample was CD4+ T cells sorted from blood, taken at week 4, from a patient treated with tofacitinib. This CDR3 is CASSLAGDQPQHF. CDR3 sequence (DNA): TGTGCCAGCAGCTTAGCAGGGGACCAGCCCCAGCATTTT.